This T cell receptor beta chain was retrieved from a study of vaccination and CD4 T cells after COVID-19. Study at large: Cellular stimulation was performed using overlapping spike peptides derived from SARS-CoV-2, HCoV-NL63, HCoV-OC43 and HCoV-229E.

As concerns this clonotype: Its target is not known.

With the Oncomine TCR Beta short-read assay, DNA from cultured CD4+ T cells was sequenced. TCRdb re-called the PCR reads through MiXCR, storing one row per CDR3 protein. The repertoire includes around 16,000 distinct CDR3 sequences, approximately 56% of them detected once, and less than 8% sits in the top ten. The CDR3 contains 14 residues. Germline loops: CDR1 LGHNA, CDR2 YSLEER. The V gene end was trimmed by 4 bases and the J gene end by 15 bases; junction bases not matched to a gene: 8. Treatment here: approximately 9-day PBMC culture with coronavirus spike peptide pools or control peptides (ViraFEST assay). ViraFEST used peptide pools to expand antigen-specific T cells and subsequently sequenced their TCRs. PCR tests turned positive between March and December 2020, before US Alpha, Beta and Delta variants.

The sequence came from a human donor who had recovered from COVID-19. The chain carries TRBV4-3 and TRBJ2-1, with 14 bases that match TRBD2. Sequenced input: CD4+ T cells from blood, cultured in vitro. The CDR3 loop reads CASSLRLAGGPLFF. The CDR3, as DNA: TGCGCCAGCAGCCTCCGACTAGCGGGAGGGCCTCTGTTCTTC.